A single sample gave rise to the 20 T cell receptor beta chains below, sequenced in a study of blood T cell repertoires in COVID-19. Sequencing used immunoSEQ multiplex PCR; TCRdb keeps in-frame clones, though not all of them. The sample has around 470,000 clones; 90% are singletons. The sequenced sample consisted of PBMCs or T cells enriched from blood (not recorded which). Source of these receptors: a man in his late teens or twenties who had recovered from COVID-19.

The chain has TRBV7-8 and TRBJ1-1; D possibly corresponds to TRBD1 (6 bases). From germline, CDR1 is SGHVS and CDR2 FQNEAQ. The germline V and J ends were trimmed by 1 base and 0 bases, with 9 bases remaining between them. This CDR3 contains 15 residues. The CDR3 protein is CASSLVGDMNTEAFF. CDR3 nucleotide sequence: TGTGCCAGCAGCTTAGTCGGGGACATGAACACTGAAGCTTTCTTT. Combining the CDR3 with reference TRBV7-8 and TRBJ1-1 gives the whole variable domain GAGVSQSPRYKVAKRGQDVALRCDPISGHVSLFWYQQALGQGPEFLTYFQNEAQLDKSGLPSDRFFAERPEGSVSTLKIQRTQQEDSAVYLCASSLVGDMNTEAFFGQGTRLTVV.

The chain is built from TRBV11-2 and TRBJ1-6; 7 bases fit TRBD1. With V trimmed by 2 bases and J by 8 bases, 6 bases remained unmatched. CDR3 size: 15 residues. Germline V CDR1 and CDR2: SGHAT, FQNNGV. DNA for the CDR3: TGTGCCAGCAGCTTACTGACAGGGTCGGATTCACCCCTCCACTTT. This codes for CASSLLTGSDSPLHF.

As DNA, the CDR3 is TGCGCCAGCAGCCAAGGTTCGGCGTGGGGGCATAATTCACCCCTCCACTTT. It is translated as CASSQGSAWGHNSPLHF. The V call is TRBV4-1, the J call TRBJ1-6; tentatively, D is TRBD1 (6 bases). The CDR3 is 17 residues long. Trimming removed 1 base at V and 5 bases at J, with 15 bases between. The germline gives CDR1 MGHRA, CDR2 YSYEKL.

The chain has TRBV5-1 and TRBJ2-5; D is unresolved. Germline V gene sequence: CDR1 SGHRS, CDR2 YFSETQ. There are 12 residues in the CDR3. V lost 0 bases to trimming and J lost 6 bases, with 6 bases between them. CDR3 nucleotide sequence: TGCGCCAGCAGCTTGGCCGTAAAGACCCAGTACTTC. It encodes CASSLAVKTQYF.

The V call is TRBV2, the J call TRBJ1-2, with 7 bases fitting TRBD1. This CDR3 is built from 15 residues. Trimming cost V 3 bases and J 3 bases; bases outside gene matches: 7. Germline CDR1 SNHLY, CDR2 FYNNEI. As DNA, the CDR3 is TGTGCCAGCAGTGACTCAGGACAGGCGGACTATGGCTACACCTTC. Amino acids: CASSDSGQADYGYTF.

The chain joins TRBV9 to TRBJ2-1; maybe TRBD1 (5 bases). The germline V gene has CDR1 SGDLS and CDR2 YYNGEE. Trimming removed 0 bases at V and 1 base at J, with 17 bases between. This CDR3 comprises 18 residues. DNA of the CDR3: TGTGCCAGCAGCGTAGGACAGACCCCGGGCAAATCCTACAATGAGCAGTTCTTC. This encodes CASSVGQTPGKSYNEQFF. Full variable domain (outside the CDR3, taken from reference TRBV9 and TRBJ2-1): DSGVTQTPKHLITATGQRVTLRCSPRSGDLSVYWYQQSLDQGLQFLIQYYNGEERAKGNILERFSAQQFPDLHSELNLSSLELGDSALYFCASSVGQTPGKSYNEQFFGPGTRLTVL.

This clone came up a few times. This chain uses TRBV7-9 with TRBJ2-5; D is uncertain. Germline V gene data show CDR1 as SEHNR and CDR2 as FQNEAQ (reference sequence). The CDR3 is 14 residues long. V was pared by 3 bases and J by 5 bases, with 13 bases between. The CDR3 spells CASSLGVDLETQYF. The CDR3 DNA reads as TGTGCCAGCAGCTTGGGCGTGGATTTGGAGACCCAGTACTTC.

The chain is built from TRBV30 and TRBJ2-7; unclear D gene. Trimming took 1 base from V and 3 from J, leaving 4 bases between them. CDR3 length: 11 residues. Germline V gene lookup returns CDR1 GTSNPN and CDR2 SVGIG (reference sequence). The CDR3 sequence: CAWSGVYEQYF. CDR3 nucleotides: TGTGCCTGGAGTGGAGTCTACGAGCAGTACTTC.

This clone was recorded once. The chain links TRBV28 to TRBJ2-6; 13 nucleotides align to TRBD2. Trimming removed 6 bases from V and 0 bases from J; junction bases left unmatched: 5. Germline CDR1 reads MDHEN; CDR2 reads SYDVKM. The CDR3 totals 18 residues. The CDR3 sequence is CASRGTSGALSGANVLTF. Written as DNA, the CDR3 is TGTGCCAGCAGGGGGACTAGCGGGGCCCTCTCTGGGGCCAACGTCCTGACTTTC.

The chain recombines TRBV27 with TRBJ1-1; D ambiguous. The CDR3 totals 14 residues. With 6 bases removed from V and 5 bases from J, the gap between germline ends came to 16 bases. CDR1 is MNHEY and CDR2 is SMNVEV in the germline V gene (reference sequence). CDR3 in amino acids: CASSRILPTTEAFF. The CDR3 nucleotides are TGTGCCAGCAGCCGAATCTTACCTACGACTGAAGCTTTCTTT.

The genes are TRBV3-1 (or the pseudogene TRBV3-2) and TRBJ1-2; D remains ambiguous. Trimming stripped 2 bases from V and 0 bases from J, with 10 bases between. CDR1 LGHDT and CDR2 YNNKEL come from the germline V gene (reference sequence). The CDR3 spans 15 residues. The CDR3 DNA reads as TGTGCCAGCAGCCAATATCGACTGGCTAACTATGGCTACACCTTC. Protein product: CASSQYRLANYGYTF.

This chain connects TRBV14 to TRBJ1-1, with TRBD1 matching 9 bases. Germline trimming cut 1 base from V and 4 bases from J; bases unmatched to any gene: 7. Germline lookup yields CDR1 SGHDN and CDR2 FVKESK. The CDR3 has 16 residues. CDR3 loop: CASSQVTGGFVTEAFF. CDR3 DNA sequence: TGTGCCAGCAGCCAAGTAACAGGGGGCTTCGTCACTGAAGCTTTCTTT.

This clone was counted a single time. The chain couples TRBV7-9 to TRBJ1-2; the D gene is possibly TRBD1 (5 bases). CDR1 is SEHNR, CDR2 FQNEAQ, per germline (reference sequence). Trimming shortened V by 1 base and J by 7 bases, and 13 bases separated the two germline ends. This CDR3 is built from 14 residues. This CDR3 is CASSLGQGSGGYTF. In nucleotides, the CDR3 is TGTGCCAGCAGCTTAGGTCAGGGTTCCGGTGGCTACACCTTC.

This sequence joins TRBV15 and TRBJ2-1, with a weak D call TRBD2 (5 bases). V was shortened by 3 bases and J by 3 bases, with 12 bases between the two germline ends. CDR1 and CDR2 (germline): LNHNV, YYDKDF (reference sequence). The CDR3 has 15 residues. The CDR3 coding sequence is TGTGCCACCAGCAGTGGACGGGGAAACTACAATGAGCAGTTCTTC. Its protein product is CATSSGRGNYNEQFF.

The chain is built from TRBV2 and TRBJ1-1, with TRBD1 as a possible D gene (5 bases). CDR3 size: 13 residues. CDR1 SNHLY and CDR2 FYNNEI come from the germline V gene. The CDR3 region has the DNA TGTGCTTGGCAGCGTACAGGGAACACTGAAGCTTTCTTT. Protein product: CAWQRTGNTEAFF.

This rearrangement joins TRBV3-1 (or the pseudogene TRBV3-2) to TRBJ2-4; weak D call: TRBD2 (5 bases). Trimming shortened V by 1 base and J by 9 bases, and 16 bases separated the two germline ends. CDR3 length equals 15 residues. Per germline, CDR1 LGHDT and CDR2 YNNKEL (reference sequence). The CDR3: CASSQGLSGGGIQYF. The CDR3 bases are TGTGCCAGCAGCCAAGGTCTTTCAGGAGGCGGCATTCAGTACTTC.

The rearrangement links TRBV7-9 to TRBJ1-6; 9 bases match TRBD1. Trimming cost V 2 bases and J 7 bases; bases outside gene matches: 9. CDR3 length: 17 residues. Germline-derived CDR1 and CDR2 are SEHNR and FQNEAQ (reference sequence). The CDR3, as DNA: TGTGCCAGCAGCTTAAACGTCGGGGACAGGGTAAATTCACCCCTCCACTTT. As protein: CASSLNVGDRVNSPLHF.

The chain links TRBV10-3 to TRBJ2-7; TRBD2 aligns across 7 bases. CDR3 length equals 15 residues. Looked up from germline, CDR1 is ENHRY and CDR2 is SYGVKD. V dropped 6 bases and J dropped 7; count of bases not matched to a gene: 15. The CDR3 reads CAISKSGGGLGEQYF. CDR3 DNA sequence: TGTGCCATCAGCAAATCTGGGGGGGGTCTAGGGGAGCAGTACTTC.

This chain links TRBV3-1 (or the pseudogene TRBV3-2) with TRBJ2-5; 10 bases fit TRBD2. Germline values: CDR1 LGHDT, CDR2 YNNKEL (reference sequence). With 3 bases clipped from V and 4 bases from J, the junction kept 14 bases outside the gene matches. This CDR3 region has 18 residues. CDR3 sequence (DNA): TGTGCCAGCAGCCAGTCCAGGAGTCTAGCGGGAGTCCGAGAGACCCAGTACTTC. Protein sequence: CASSQSRSLAGVRETQYF.

The rearrangement joins TRBV7-2 to TRBJ1-1; the D is unclear. The CDR3 consists of 13 residues. With 3 bases removed from V and 2 bases from J, the gap between germline ends came to 7 bases. Germline CDR1 and CDR2: SGHTA and FQGNSA. The CDR3 DNA is TGTGCCAGCAGCTTCGACTCAAACACTGAAGCTTTCTTT. Translating gives CASSFDSNTEAFF.